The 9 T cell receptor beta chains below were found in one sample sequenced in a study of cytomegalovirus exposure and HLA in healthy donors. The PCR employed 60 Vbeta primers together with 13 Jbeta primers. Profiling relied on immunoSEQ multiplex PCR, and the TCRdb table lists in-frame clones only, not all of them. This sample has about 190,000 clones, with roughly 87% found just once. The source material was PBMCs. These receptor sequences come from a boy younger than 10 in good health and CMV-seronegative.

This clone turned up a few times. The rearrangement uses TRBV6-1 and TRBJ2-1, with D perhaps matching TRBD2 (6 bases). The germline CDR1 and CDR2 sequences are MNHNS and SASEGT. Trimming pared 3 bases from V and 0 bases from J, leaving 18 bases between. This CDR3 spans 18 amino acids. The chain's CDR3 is CASSDPLGGESSYNEQFF. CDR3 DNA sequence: TGTGCCAGCAGTGACCCCCTAGGAGGGGAAAGCTCCTACAATGAGCAGTTCTTC.

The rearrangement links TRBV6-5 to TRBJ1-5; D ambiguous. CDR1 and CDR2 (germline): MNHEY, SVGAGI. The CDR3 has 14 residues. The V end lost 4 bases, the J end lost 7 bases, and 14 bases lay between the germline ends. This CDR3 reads CASSFRHPAQPQHF. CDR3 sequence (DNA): TGTGCCAGCAGTTTCCGACACCCGGCACAGCCCCAGCATTTT.

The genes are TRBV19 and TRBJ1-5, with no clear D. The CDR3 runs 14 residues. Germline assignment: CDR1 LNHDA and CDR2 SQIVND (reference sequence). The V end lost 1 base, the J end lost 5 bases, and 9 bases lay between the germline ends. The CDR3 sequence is CASSIGGHYQPQHF. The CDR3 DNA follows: TGTGCCAGTAGTATAGGCGGCCACTATCAGCCCCAGCATTTT.

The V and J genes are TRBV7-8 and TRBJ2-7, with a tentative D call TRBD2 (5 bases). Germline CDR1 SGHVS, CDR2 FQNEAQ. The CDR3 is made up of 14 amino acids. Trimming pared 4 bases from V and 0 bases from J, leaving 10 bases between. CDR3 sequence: CASSWLGSSYEQYF. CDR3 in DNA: TGTGCCAGCAGCTGGCTAGGGAGCTCCTACGAGCAGTACTTC.

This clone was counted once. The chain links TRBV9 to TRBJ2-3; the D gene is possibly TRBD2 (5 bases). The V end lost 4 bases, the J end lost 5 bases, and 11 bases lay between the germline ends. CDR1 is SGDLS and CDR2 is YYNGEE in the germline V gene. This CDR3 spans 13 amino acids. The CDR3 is CASSFPAGDTQYF. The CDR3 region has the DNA TGTGCCAGCAGCTTCCCGGCGGGAGATACGCAGTATTTT.

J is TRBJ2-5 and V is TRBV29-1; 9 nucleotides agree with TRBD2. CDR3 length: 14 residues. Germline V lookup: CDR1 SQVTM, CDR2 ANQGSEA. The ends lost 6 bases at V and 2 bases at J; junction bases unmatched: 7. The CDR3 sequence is CSVAMTSGQETQYF. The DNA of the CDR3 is TGCAGCGTCGCTATGACTAGCGGTCAAGAGACCCAGTACTTC.

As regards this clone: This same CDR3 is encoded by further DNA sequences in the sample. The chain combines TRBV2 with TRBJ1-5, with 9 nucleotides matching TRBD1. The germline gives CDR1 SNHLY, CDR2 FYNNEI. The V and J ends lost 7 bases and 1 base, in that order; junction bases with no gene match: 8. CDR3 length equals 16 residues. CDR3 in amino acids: CASTGGQGVSNQPQHF. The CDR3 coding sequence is TGTGCCAGCACCGGGGGACAGGGTGTGAGCAATCAGCCCCAGCATTTT. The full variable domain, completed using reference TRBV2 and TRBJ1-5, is EPEVTQTPSHQVTQMGQEVILRCVPISNHLYFYWYRQILGQKVEFLVSFYNNEISEKSEIFDDQFSVERPDGSNFTLKIRSTKLEDSAMYFCASTGGQGVSNQPQHFGDGTRLSIL.

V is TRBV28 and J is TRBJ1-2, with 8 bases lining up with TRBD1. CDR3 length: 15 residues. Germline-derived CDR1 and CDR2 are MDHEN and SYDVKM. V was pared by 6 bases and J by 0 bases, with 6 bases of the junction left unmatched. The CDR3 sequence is CASRKTGEANYGYTF. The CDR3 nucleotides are TGTGCCAGCAGGAAGACAGGGGAGGCTAACTATGGCTACACCTTC.

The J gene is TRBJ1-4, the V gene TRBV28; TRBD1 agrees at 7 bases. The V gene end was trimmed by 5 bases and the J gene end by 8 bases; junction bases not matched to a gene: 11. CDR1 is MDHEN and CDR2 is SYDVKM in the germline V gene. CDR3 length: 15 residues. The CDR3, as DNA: TGTGCCAGCAGTCCCTCCGGGACAGTAAGGGAAAAACTGTTTTTT. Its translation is CASSPSGTVREKLFF.